This record concerns one TCR beta chain sequence. Its target is unknown. Germline V gene sequence: CDR1 SGHAT, CDR2 FQNNGV. This CDR3 region has 13 residues. V was pared by 5 bases and J by 0 bases, with 7 bases between. This specimen belongs to a study of T cell responses to AZD1222 COVID-19 vaccine. Produced via immunoSEQ multiplex PCR; TCRdb's table is partial and in-frame only. The profile shows some 120,000 clones, nearly 90% of them singletons. Broader study findings: Among the donors, most were white British and more were female, and clonal diversity was possibly underestimated. A rise in Spike-specific TCR breadth and depth followed two AZD1222 doses. Vaccine-associated CD4 TCRs ranged over spike, dominating at 160-218 and 743-854. Repertoires were obtained only post-peak T cell response.

The receptor's source is an adult who received the AZD1222 COVID-19 vaccine. Material: peripheral blood, obtained 28 days after the second AZD1222 dose. This sequence joins TRBV11-2 and TRBJ1-2; D not resolved. The CDR3 here is CASSLTPNYGYTF. Here the CDR3 DNA reads TGTGCCAGCAGCCTGACACCTAACTATGGCTACACCTTC.